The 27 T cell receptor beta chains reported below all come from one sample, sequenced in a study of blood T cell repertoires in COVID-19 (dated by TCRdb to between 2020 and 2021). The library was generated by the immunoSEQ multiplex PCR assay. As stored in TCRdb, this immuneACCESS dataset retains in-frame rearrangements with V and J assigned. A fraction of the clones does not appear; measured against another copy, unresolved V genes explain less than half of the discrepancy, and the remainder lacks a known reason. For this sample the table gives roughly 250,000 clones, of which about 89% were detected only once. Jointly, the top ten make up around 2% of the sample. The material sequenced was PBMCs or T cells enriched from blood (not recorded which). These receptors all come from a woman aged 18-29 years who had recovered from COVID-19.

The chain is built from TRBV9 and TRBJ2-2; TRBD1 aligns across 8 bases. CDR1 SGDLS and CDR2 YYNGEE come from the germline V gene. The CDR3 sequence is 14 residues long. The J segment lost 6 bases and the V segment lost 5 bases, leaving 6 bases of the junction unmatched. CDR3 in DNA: TGTGCCAGCAGTGAGCAGGGGGCGGCCGGGGAGCTGTTTTTT. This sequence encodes CASSEQGAAGELFF.

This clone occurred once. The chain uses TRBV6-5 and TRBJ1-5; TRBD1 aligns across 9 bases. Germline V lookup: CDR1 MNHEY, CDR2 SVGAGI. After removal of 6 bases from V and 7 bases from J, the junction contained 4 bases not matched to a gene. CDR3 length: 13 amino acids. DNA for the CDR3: TGTGCCAGCAGCCGGGACAGGGAGCAGCCCCAGCATTTT. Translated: CASSRDREQPQHF.

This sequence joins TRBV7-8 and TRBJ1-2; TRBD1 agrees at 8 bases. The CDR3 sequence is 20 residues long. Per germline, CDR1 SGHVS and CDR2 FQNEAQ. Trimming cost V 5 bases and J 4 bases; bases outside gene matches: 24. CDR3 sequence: CASSLYPRGGRGRQGYGYTF. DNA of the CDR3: TGTGCCAGCAGCCTCTACCCGAGGGGTGGCAGGGGGCGACAGGGCTATGGCTACACCTTC. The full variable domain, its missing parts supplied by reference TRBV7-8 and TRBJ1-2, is GAGVSQSPRYKVAKRGQDVALRCDPISGHVSLFWYQQALGQGPEFLTYFQNEAQLDKSGLPSDRFFAERPEGSVSTLKIQRTQQEDSAVYLCASSLYPRGGRGRQGYGYTFGSGTRLTVV.

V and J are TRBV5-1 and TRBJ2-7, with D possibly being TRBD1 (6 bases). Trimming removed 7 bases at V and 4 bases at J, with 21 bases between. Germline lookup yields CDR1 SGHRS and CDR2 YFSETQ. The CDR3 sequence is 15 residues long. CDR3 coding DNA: TGCGCCAGCGCCTTGTCCCCGGACAGCCTATACGAGCAGTACTTC. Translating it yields CASALSPDSLYEQYF.

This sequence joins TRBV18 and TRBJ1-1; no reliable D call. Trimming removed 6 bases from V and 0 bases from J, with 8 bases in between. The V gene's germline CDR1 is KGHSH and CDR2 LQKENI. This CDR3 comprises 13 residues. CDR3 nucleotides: TGTGCCAGCTCCGACTCATTGAACACTGAAGCTTTCTTT. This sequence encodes CASSDSLNTEAFF.

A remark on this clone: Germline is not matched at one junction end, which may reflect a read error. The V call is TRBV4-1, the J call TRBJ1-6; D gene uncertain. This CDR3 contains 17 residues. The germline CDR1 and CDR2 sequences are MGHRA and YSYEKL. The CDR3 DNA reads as TGCGCCAGCAGTCAAGTCCTCTCGGGAATAGCGGATTCACCCCTCCACTTT. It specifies CASSQVLSGIADSPLHF.

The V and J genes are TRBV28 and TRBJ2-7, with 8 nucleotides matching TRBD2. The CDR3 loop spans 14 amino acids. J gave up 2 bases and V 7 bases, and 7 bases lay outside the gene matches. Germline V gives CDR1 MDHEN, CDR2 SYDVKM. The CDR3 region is CASTLTGLAYEQYF. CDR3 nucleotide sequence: TGTGCCAGCACTCTAACGGGACTAGCCTACGAGCAGTACTTC.

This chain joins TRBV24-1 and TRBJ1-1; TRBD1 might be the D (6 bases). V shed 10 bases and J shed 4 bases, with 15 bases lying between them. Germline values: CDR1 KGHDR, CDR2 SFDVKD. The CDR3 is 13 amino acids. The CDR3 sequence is CATSGGLGTEAFF. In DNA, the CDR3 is TGTGCCACGTCGGGGGGGCTCGGCACTGAAGCTTTCTTT.

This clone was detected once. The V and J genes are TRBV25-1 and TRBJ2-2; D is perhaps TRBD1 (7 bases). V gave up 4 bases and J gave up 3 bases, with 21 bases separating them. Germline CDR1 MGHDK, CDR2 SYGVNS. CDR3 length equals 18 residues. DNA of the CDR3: TGTGCCAGCAGTGCCCCGGACAGGAGGGCCCGATACACCGGGGAGCTGTTTTTT. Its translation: CASSAPDRRARYTGELFF.

The CDR3 DNA reads as TGTGCCAGCTCACCACAGGTCAGCGGGTCTAGCACAGATACGCAGTATTTT. Protein sequence: CASSPQVSGSSTDTQYF. V usage is TRBV18 and J usage is TRBJ2-3, with D tentatively TRBD2 (6 bases). The CDR3 extends over 17 amino acids. V was pared by 1 base and J by 0 bases, with 14 bases between. Germline V gene data show CDR1 as KGHSH and CDR2 as LQKENI.

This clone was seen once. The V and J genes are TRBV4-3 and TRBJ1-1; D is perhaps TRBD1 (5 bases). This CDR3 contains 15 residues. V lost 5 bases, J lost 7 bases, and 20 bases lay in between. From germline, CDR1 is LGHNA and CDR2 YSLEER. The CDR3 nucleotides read TGCGCCAGCAGCGCCAACAGGTTATTATGGGGTGAAGCTTTCTTT. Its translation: CASSANRLLWGEAFF.

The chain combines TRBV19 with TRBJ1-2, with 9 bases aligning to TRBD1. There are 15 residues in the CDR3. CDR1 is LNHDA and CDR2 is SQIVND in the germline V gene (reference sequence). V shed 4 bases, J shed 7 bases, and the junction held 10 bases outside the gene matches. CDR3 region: CASSRGDRVTPGYTF. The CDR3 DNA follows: TGTGCCAGTAGTAGAGGGGACAGGGTGACGCCTGGCTACACCTTC.

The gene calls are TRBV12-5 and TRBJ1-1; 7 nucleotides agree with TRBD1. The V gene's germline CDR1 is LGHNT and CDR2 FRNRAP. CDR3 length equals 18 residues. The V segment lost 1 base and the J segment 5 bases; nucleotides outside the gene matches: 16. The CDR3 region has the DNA TGTGCTAGTGGTTTGGAGACATTCGGACAGGCTAGGGGGACTGAAGCTTTCTTT. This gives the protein CASGLETFGQARGTEAFF.

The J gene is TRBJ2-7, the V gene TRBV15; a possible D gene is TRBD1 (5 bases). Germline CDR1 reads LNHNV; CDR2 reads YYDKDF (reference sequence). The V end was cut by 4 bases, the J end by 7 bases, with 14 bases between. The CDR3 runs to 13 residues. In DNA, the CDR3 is TGTGCCACCAGCATGGACACCGCTTGGGAGCAGTACTTC. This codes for CATSMDTAWEQYF.

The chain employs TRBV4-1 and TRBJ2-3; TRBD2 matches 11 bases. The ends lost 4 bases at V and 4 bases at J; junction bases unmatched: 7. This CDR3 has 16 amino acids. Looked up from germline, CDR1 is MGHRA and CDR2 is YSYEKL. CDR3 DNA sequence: TGCGCCAGCAGCCGGGAGACTAGCGGGATATCAGATACGCAGTATTTT. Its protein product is CASSRETSGISDTQYF.

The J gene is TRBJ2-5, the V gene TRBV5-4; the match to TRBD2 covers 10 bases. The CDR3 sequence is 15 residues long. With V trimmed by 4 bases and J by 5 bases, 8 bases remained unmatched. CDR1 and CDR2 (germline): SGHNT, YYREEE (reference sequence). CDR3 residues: CASSPSGGGGETQYF. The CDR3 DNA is TGTGCCAGCAGCCCTAGCGGGGGAGGGGGTGAGACCCAGTACTTC.

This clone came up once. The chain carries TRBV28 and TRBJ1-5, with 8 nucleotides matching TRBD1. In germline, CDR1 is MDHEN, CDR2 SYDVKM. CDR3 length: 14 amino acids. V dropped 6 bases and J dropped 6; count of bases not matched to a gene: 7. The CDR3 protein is CASSSGQGGQPQHF. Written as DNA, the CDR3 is TGTGCCAGCAGCTCCGGACAGGGCGGTCAGCCCCAGCATTTT.

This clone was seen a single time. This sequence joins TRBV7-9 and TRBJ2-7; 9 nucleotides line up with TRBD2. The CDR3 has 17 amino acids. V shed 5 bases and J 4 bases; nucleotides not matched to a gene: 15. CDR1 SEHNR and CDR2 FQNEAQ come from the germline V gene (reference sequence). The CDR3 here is CASSPETTSGGPYEQYF. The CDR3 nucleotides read TGTGCCAGCAGCCCAGAAACGACTAGCGGAGGACCGTACGAGCAGTACTTC.

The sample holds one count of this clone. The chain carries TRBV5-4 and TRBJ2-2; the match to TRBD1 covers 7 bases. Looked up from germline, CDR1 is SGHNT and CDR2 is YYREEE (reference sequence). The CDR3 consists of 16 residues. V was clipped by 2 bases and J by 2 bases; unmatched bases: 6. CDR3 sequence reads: CASSLPGQVNTGELFF. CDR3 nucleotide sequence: TGTGCCAGCAGCTTACCAGGACAGGTTAACACCGGGGAGCTGTTTTTT.

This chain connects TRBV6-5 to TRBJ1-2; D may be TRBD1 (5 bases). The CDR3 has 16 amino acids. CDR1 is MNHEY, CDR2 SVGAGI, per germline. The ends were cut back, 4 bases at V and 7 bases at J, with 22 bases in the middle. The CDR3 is CASSLDGSLYGGGYTF. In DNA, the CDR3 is TGTGCCAGCAGTTTGGACGGCTCTCTCTACGGGGGTGGCTACACCTTC.

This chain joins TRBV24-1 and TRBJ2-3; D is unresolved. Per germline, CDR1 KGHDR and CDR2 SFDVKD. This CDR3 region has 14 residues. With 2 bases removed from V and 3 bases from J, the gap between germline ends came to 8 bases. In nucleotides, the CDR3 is TGTGCCACCAGTGATTCGCCGACTACAGATACGCAGTATTTT. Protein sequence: CATSDSPTTDTQYF.

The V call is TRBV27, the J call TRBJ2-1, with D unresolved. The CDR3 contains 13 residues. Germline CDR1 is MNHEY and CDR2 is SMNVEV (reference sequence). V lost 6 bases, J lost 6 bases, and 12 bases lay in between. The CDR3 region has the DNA TGTGCCAGCAGGATGACTGGTCTCAATGAGCAGTTCTTC. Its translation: CASRMTGLNEQFF.

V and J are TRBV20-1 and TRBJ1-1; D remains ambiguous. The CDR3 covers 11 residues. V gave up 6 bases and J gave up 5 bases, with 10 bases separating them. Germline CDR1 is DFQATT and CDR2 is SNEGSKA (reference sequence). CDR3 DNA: TGCAGTGCCGGAGTTGGAACTGAAGCTTTCTTT. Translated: CSAGVGTEAFF.

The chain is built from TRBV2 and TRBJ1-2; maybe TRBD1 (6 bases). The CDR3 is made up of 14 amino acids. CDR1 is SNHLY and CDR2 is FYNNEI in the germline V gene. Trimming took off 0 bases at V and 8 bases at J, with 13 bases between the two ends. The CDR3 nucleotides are TGTGCCAGCAGTGAAGCCCTCCTGACAGGCGGCTACACCTTC. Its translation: CASSEALLTGGYTF.

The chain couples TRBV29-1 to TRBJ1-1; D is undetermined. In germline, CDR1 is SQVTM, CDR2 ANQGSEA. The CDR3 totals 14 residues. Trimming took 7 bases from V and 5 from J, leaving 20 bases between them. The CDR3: CSAGMLKRETEAFF. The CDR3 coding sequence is TGCAGCGCTGGGATGTTAAAGCGGGAAACTGAAGCTTTCTTT.

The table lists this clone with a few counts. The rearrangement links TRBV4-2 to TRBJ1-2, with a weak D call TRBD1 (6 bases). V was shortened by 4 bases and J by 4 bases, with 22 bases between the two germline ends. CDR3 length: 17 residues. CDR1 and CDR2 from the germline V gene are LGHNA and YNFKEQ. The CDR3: CASSRTGSRVGFYGYTF. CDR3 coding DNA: TGTGCCAGCAGCCGAACAGGGTCAAGGGTGGGTTTCTATGGCTACACCTTC.

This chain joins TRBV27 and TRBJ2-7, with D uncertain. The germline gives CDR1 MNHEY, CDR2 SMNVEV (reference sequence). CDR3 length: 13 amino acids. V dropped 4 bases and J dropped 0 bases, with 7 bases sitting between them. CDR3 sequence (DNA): TGTGCCAGCAGTTCTGGGCCCTCCTACGAGCAGTACTTC. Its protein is CASSSGPSYEQYF.